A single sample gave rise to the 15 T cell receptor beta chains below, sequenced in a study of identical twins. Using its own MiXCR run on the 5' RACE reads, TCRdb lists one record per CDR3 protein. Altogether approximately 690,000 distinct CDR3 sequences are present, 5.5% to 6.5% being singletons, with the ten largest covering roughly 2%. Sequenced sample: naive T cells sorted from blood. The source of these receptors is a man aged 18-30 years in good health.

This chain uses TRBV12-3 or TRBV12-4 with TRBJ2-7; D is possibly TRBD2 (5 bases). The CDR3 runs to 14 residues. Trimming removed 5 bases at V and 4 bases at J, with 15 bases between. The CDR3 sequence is CASSLGSSRYEQYF. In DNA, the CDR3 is TGTGCCAGCAGTCTTGGGAGTTCCAGGTACGAGCAGTACTTC.

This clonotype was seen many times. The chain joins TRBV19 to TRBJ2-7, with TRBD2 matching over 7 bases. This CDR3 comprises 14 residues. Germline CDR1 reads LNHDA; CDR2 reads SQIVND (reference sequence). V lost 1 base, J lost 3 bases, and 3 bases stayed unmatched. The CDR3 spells CASSIGGLVYEQYF. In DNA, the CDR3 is TGTGCCAGTAGTATAGGTGGACTAGTCTACGAGCAGTACTTC.

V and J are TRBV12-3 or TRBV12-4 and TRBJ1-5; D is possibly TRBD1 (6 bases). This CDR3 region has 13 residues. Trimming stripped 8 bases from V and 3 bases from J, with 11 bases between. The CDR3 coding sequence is TGTGCCAGCTGTGGACAGCCCAATCAGCCCCAGCATTTT. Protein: CASCGQPNQPQHF.

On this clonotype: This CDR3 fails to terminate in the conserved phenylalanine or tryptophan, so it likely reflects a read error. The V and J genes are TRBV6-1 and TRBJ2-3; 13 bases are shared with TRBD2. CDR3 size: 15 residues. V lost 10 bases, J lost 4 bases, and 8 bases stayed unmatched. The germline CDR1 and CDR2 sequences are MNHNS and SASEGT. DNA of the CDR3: TGTGCCACCCGGACTAGCGGGAGCGGTGCAGATACGCAGTATTTA. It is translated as CATRTSGSGADTQYL.

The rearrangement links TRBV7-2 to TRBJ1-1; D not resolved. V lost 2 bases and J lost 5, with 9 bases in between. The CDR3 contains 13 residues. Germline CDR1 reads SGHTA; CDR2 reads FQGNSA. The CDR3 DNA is TGTGCCAGCAGCTTATCTCAGGTAACTGAAGCTTTCTTT. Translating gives CASSLSQVTEAFF.

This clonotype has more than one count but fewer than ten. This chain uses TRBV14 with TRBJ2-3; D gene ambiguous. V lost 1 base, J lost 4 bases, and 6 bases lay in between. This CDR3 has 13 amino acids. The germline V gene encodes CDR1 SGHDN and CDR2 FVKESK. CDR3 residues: CASSQGWPDTQYF. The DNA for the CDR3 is TGTGCCAGCAGCCAAGGTTGGCCAGATACGCAGTATTTT.

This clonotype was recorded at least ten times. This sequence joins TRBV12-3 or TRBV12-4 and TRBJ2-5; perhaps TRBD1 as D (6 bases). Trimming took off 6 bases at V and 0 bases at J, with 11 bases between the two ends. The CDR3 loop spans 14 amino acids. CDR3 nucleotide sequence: TGTGCCAGCAGACTACAGGGAAACCAAGAGACCCAGTACTTC. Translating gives CASRLQGNQETQYF.

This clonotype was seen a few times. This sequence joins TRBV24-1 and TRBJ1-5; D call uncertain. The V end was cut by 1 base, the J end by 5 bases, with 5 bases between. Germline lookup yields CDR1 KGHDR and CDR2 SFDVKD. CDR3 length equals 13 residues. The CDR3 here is CATSDFSDQPQHF. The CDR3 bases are TGTGCCACCAGTGATTTCAGCGATCAGCCCCAGCATTTT.

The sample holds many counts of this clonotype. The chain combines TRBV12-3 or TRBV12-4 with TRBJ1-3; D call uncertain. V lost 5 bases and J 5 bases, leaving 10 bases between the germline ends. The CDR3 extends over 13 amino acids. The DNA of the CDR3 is TGTGCCAGCAGTCCAGCCGTTCGAAACACCATATATTTT. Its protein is CASSPAVRNTIYF.

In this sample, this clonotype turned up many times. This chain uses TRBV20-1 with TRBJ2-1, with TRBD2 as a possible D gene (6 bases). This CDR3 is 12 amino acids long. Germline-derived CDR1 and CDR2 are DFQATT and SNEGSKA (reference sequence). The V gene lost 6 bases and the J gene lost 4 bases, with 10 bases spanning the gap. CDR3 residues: CSASLAYNEQFF. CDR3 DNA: TGCAGTGCCAGTCTAGCGTACAATGAGCAGTTCTTC.

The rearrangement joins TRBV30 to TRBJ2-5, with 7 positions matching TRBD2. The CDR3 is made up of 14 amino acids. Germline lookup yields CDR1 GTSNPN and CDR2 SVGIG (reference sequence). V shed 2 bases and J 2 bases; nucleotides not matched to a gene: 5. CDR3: CAWSRTRTQETQYF. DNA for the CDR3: TGTGCCTGGAGTCGGACTAGGACACAAGAGACCCAGTACTTC.

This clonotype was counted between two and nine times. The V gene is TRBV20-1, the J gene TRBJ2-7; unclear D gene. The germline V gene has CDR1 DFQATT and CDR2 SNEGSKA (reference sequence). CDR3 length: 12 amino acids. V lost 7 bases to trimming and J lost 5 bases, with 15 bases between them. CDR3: CSGTTRANEQYV. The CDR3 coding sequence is TGCAGTGGCACGACAAGGGCCAACGAGCAGTACGTC.

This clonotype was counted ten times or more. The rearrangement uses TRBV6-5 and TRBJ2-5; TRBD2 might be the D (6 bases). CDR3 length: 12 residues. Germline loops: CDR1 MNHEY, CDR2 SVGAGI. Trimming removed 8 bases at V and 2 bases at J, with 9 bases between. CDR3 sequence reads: CASGGLQETQYF. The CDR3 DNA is TGTGCCAGCGGGGGGTTACAAGAGACCCAGTACTTC.

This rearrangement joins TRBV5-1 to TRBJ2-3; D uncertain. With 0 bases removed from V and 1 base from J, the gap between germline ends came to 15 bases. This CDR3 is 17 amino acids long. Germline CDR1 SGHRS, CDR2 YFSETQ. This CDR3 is CASSLVPRDGRTDTQYF. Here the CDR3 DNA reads TGCGCCAGCAGCTTGGTTCCCCGAGACGGGCGCACAGATACGCAGTATTTT.

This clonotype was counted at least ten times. CDR3 protein: CSARDVGGNQPQHF. Written as DNA, the CDR3 is TGCAGTGCTAGAGATGTTGGCGGCAATCAGCCCCAGCATTTT. The V call is TRBV20-1, the J call TRBJ1-5; D is undetermined. Germline lookup yields CDR1 DFQATT and CDR2 SNEGSKA (reference sequence). CDR3 size: 14 residues. Trimming cost V 0 bases and J 2 bases, with 8 bases left between them.